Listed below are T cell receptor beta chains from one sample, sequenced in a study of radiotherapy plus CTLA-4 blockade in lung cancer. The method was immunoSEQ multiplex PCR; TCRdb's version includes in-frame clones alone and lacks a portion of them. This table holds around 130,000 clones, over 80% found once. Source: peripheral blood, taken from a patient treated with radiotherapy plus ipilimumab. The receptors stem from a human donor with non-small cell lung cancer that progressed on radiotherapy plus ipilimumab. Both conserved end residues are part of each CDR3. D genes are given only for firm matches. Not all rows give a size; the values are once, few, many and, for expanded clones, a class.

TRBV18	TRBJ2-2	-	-	TGTGCCAGCTCAGGGGGAGGATCTGCGCGGGAGCTGTTTTTT	CASSGGGSARELFF
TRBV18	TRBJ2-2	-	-	TGTGCCAGCTCACCCCCCGGGGAGCTGTTTTTT	CASSPPGELFF
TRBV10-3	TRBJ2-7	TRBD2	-	TGTGCCATCCGGGGGGGACAACCCTACGAGCAGTACTTC	CAIRGGQPYEQYF
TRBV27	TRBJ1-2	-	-	TGTGCCAGCAGGCCACAGGGAGATGGCTACACCTTC	CASRPQGDGYTF
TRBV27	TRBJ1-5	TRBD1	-	TGTGCCAGCAGTCCGGAGGGACAGTTCCAGCCCCAGCATTTT	CASSPEGQFQPQHF
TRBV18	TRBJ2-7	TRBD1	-	TGTGCCAGCTCACCGGACAGGGTAATCCACGAGCAGTACTTC	CASSPDRVIHEQYF
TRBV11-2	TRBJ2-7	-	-	TGTGCCAGCAGCTTATATGGCACCTACGAGCAGTACTTC	CASSLYGTYEQYF
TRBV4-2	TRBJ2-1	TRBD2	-	TGTGCCAGCAGCCAAGGGGGCAGCGGGAGCTCCTACAATGAGCAGTTCTTC	CASSQGGSGSSYNEQFF
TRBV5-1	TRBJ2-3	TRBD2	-	TGCGCCAGCAGCTTGGCCCCTAGCGGGAGGGTGGCGGATACGCAGTATTTT	CASSLAPSGRVADTQYF
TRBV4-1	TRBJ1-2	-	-	TGCGCCAGCAGCCAAGATCCCGGCACTAACTATGGCTACACCTTC	CASSQDPGTNYGYTF
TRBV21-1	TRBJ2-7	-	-	TGTGCCAGCAGCAAAACCAGCAGGGGAGAGGTCGAGCAGTACTTC	CASSKTSRGEVEQYF
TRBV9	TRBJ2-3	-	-	TGTGCCAGCAGCGCTCAGGGAGGTGCAGATACGCAGTATTTT	CASSAQGGADTQYF
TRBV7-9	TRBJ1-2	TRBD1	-	TGTGCCAGCAGCGACACGGGACAGCTTGGGGGTGGCTACACCTTC	CASSDTGQLGGGYTF
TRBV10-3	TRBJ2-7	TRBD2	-	TGTGCCATCAGTCATCCCGGCGGGAGGCCCTACGAGCAGTACTTC	CAISHPGGRPYEQYF
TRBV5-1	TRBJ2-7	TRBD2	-	TGCGCCAGCAGATTAGCGGGAGGGCCGGACGAGCAGTACTTC	CASRLAGGPDEQYF
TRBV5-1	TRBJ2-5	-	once	TGCGCCAGCAGCTTGGCCGTAATCGCGGGTCAAGAGACCCAGTACTTC	CASSLAVIAGQETQYF
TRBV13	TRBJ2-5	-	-	TGTGCCAGCAGCTCGCCCGGCCAAGAGACCCAGTACTTC	CASSSPGQETQYF
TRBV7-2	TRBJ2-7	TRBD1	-	TGTGCCAGCAGCCGTTGGACAGGGGGCGCGTACGAGCAGTACTTC	CASSRWTGGAYEQYF
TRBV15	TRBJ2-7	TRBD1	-	TGTGCCACCAGCGGTCGGGACAGGGGTTACGAGCAGTACTTC	CATSGRDRGYEQYF
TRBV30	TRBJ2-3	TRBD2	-	TGTGCCTGTACTAGCGGGAGGCAAGATACGCAGTATTTT	CACTSGRQDTQYF
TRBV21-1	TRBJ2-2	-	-	TGTGCCAGCAGCAAAGTCGGCGGGCTGAACACCGGGGAGCTGTTTTTT	CASSKVGGLNTGELFF
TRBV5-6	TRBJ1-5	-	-	TGTGCCAGCAGCTTGTCCTTCGGGACGGGGGCTAGCAATCAGCCCCAGCATTTT	CASSLSFGTGASNQPQHF
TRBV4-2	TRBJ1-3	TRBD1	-	TGTGCCAGCAGCCAAGGGGACAGCTCTGGAAACACCATATATTTT	CASSQGDSSGNTIYF
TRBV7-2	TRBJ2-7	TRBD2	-	TGTGCCAGCAGCTTACTAGCGGGAGGGGATTTCGAGCAGTACTTC	CASSLLAGGDFEQYF
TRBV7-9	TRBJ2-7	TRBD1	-	TGTGCCAGCAGCTTAAACGCAGGGGGCGGCGAGCAGTACTTC	CASSLNAGGGEQYF
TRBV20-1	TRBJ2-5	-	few	TGCAGTGCGAGGCCTCAAGAGACCCAGTACTTC	CSARPQETQYF
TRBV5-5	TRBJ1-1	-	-	TGTGCCAGCAGCGTGGGCCGAGACGGGCAAGCTTTCTTT	CASSVGRDGQAFF
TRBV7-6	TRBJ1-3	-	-	TGTGCCAGCAGCTCAGACCTATTTGGAAACACCATATATTTT	CASSSDLFGNTIYF
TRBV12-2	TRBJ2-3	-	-	TGTGCAAGTCGCCTAAAACCGGGACAGCGCACAGATACGCAGTATTTT	CASRLKPGQRTDTQYF
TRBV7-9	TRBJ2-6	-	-	TGTGCCAGCAGTAGATTTCGGGACAAACCTTCTGGGGCCAACGTCCTGACTTTC	CASSRFRDKPSGANVLTF
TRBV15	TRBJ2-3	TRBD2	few	TGTGCCACCAGCCGGCGGGGGTATCAAGATACGCAGTATTTT	CATSRRGYQDTQYF
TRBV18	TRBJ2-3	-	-	TGTGCCAGCTCACCAATTGGGGGCGGAAGCACAGATACGCAGTATTTT	CASSPIGGGSTDTQYF
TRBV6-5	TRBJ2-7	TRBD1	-	TGTGCCAGCAGCGCCGGTAGGACAGGGATATACGAGCAGTACTTC	CASSAGRTGIYEQYF
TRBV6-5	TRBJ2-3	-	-	TGTGCCAGCAGTGAAGTCCGGTCTAGAGATACGCAGTATTTT	CASSEVRSRDTQYF
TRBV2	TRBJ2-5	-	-	TGTGCCAGTTCGCCGACCACCCCCCAGACCCAGTACTTC	CASSPTTPQTQYF
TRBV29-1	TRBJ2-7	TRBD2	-	TGCAGCGCGGCAATAGGACTAGCGAGTTACGAGCAGTACTTC	CSAAIGLASYEQYF
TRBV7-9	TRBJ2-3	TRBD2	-	TGTGCCAGCAGCCGAGCGGGGGGCGGGACGAGCACAGATACGCAGTATTTT	CASSRAGGGTSTDTQYF
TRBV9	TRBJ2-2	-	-	TGTGCCAGCAGCGTAGGGGCCAGGACGAACACCGGGGAGCTGTTTTTT	CASSVGARTNTGELFF
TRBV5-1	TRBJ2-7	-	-	TGCGCCAGCAGCTCACCATCCTACGAGCAGTACTTC	CASSSPSYEQYF
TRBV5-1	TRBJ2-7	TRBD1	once	TGCGCCAGCAAACCTGGGACAGGTTACGAGCAGTACTTC	CASKPGTGYEQYF
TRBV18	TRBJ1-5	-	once	TGTGCCAGCTCATTCCGGCGGACGGACGAGGTGGGCAATCAGCCCCAGCATTTT	CASSFRRTDEVGNQPQHF
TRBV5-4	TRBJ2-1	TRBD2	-	TGTGCCAGCAGCCCAGGACTAGCTATCGATGAGCAGTTCTTC	CASSPGLAIDEQFF
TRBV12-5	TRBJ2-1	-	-	TGTGCTAGTGGTTTGGGCCACGCGCTGTACAATGAGCAGTTCTTC	CASGLGHALYNEQFF
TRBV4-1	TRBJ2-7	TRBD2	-	TGCGCCAGCAGCCAGGGACTAGCGGGGAACTACGAGCAGTACTTC	CASSQGLAGNYEQYF
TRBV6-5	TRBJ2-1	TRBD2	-	TGTGCCAGCAGTTACTGGCGGGAGGGCAATGAGCAGTTCTTC	CASSYWREGNEQFF
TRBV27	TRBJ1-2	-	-	TGTGCCAGCAACGCATTCGGCCCGGACGGTGCTATCGGCTACACCTTC	CASNAFGPDGAIGYTF
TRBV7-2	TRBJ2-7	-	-	TGTGCCAGCAGCTTACTGTCAAACAGGGGAGGCTACGAGCAGTACTTC	CASSLLSNRGGYEQYF
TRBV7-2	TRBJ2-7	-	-	TGTGCCAGCAGCGCACCTTCCTACGAGCAGTACTTC	CASSAPSYEQYF
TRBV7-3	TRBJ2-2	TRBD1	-	TGTGCCAGCAGCTGGGGACAGGGGGAGTACGGGGAGCTGTTTTTT	CASSWGQGEYGELFF
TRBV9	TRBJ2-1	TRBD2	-	TGTGCCAGCAGCGCGACTAGCGGGAAAAACAATGAGCAGTTCTTC	CASSATSGKNNEQFF
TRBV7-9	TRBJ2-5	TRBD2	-	TGTGCCAGCAGCCGTAGCGGGAGGGCCGCTGAGACCCAGTACTTC	CASSRSGRAAETQYF
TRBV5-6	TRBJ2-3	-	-	TGTGCCAGCAGCTTATACCGCGGGGCCGACACAGATACGCAGTATTTT	CASSLYRGADTDTQYF
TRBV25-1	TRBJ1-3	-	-	TGTGCCAGCAGTGACGGGCCTAGCTCTGGAAACACCATATATTTT	CASSDGPSSGNTIYF
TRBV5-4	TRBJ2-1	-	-	TGTGCCAGCAGCTTGAAAGGGCCCGGGTTCAATGAGCAGTTCTTC	CASSLKGPGFNEQFF
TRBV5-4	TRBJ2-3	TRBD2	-	TGTGCCAGCAGCTTGGCGGCGGGAGGGGCGCAGTATTTT	CASSLAAGGAQYF
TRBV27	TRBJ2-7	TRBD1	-	TGTGCCAGCAGTCCGACAGGGACGGCCCACGAGCAGTACTTC	CASSPTGTAHEQYF